This T cell receptor (beta chain) was sequenced in a study of shared clonotypes between healthy human individuals. This CDR3 is 18 amino acids long. V was pared by 1 base and J by 3 bases, with 23 bases between. The V gene's germline CDR1 is SGHTS and CDR2 YDEGEE. Naive CD8 cells comprised CD45RO-negative, CCR7-positively selected cells, excluding terminally differentiated effector memory CD45RA+ cells. Repertoires were generated with immunoSEQ multiplex PCR, while TCRdb's copy carries only in-frame clones and drops some. The sample consists of millions of clones, about 95% of them appearing once. The sequenced material came from naive CD8+ T cells sorted from blood. The chain joins TRBV5-8 to TRBJ2-7, with D possibly matching TRBD1 (6 bases). This TCR was recovered from a man in his late teens or twenties in good health. DNA of the CDR3: TGTGCCAGCAGCTTGCCCCATAACAGGGCCGAAGGGGGCTACGAGCAGTACTTC. Its protein is CASSLPHNRAEGGYEQYF.